This T cell receptor (beta chain) was captured by sequencing in a study of CD8+CD57+ T cells in acquired aplastic anemia. As for the study in general: An average of about 3.4 ug of DNA was obtained from sorted CD4+ and CD8+ cells. Notes on the study in general: It was found that about 31 CD8+ CDR3 sequences were shared between patients and controls.

For CDR3 and TCR beta VDJ profiling, genomic DNA was the template used. MiXCR, run by TCRdb on the reads, gives a single entry per CDR3 protein. The profile shows 150,000 to 200,000 distinct CDR3 sequences, about 50% of them singletons. An expansion of CD8+CD57+ cells by flow cytometry had been shown in patients chosen for sequencing. Blood sampling was performed on the patients, and none of them had received therapy by then. Turning to this clonotype: Its antigen is undetermined. This sequence may be a read error, since a much larger clone differs from it by one base.

The sequence was collected from a human donor with aplastic anemia. The source material was sorted CD4+, CD8+, or CD8+CD57+ T cells (not recorded which) from PBMCs.

The CDR3 nucleotides read TGTGCCAGCAGCCAAGCCCGGACTAGCGGAATAGTCGTGGAGACCCAGTACTTC. It specifies CASSQARTSGIVVETQYF. The chain recombines TRBV3-1 with TRBJ2-5; 10 positions match TRBD2. The germline V gene encodes CDR1 LGHDT and CDR2 YNNKEL (reference sequence). After removal of 1 base from V and 5 bases from J, the junction contained 13 bases not matched to a gene. There are 18 residues in the CDR3.